The 30 T cell receptor beta chains listed next were all sequenced from one sample in a study of blood T cell repertoires in COVID-19. Generated by immunoSEQ multiplex PCR, the TCRdb table keeps only in-frame clones and is missing some. The sample has about 290,000 clones, roughly nine tenths seen once. The source material was peripheral blood. The receptors originated from a woman in her 30s with COVID-19, enrolled during active disease.

The chain joins TRBV7-6 to TRBJ1-1; possible D gene TRBD1, 6 bases. V was pared by 1 base and J by 1 base, with 13 bases between. Germline CDR1 is SGHVS and CDR2 is FNYEAQ. The CDR3 is 16 residues long. The CDR3 reads CASSLGEGGSNTEAFF. CDR3 DNA: TGTGCCAGCAGCTTAGGGGAGGGGGGGTCGAACACTGAAGCTTTCTTT.

The V and J genes are TRBV27 and TRBJ1-5; tentative D call: TRBD1 (5 bases). CDR1 MNHEY and CDR2 SMNVEV come from the germline V gene (reference sequence). The CDR3 consists of 14 residues. Between the trimmed V and J ends, which lost 8 bases and 0 bases, there was a span of 11 bases. The chain's CDR3 is CASGWRGSNQPQHF. CDR3 DNA sequence: TGTGCCAGCGGTTGGAGGGGTAGCAATCAGCCCCAGCATTTT.

V is TRBV3-1 (or the pseudogene TRBV3-2) and J is TRBJ2-3; 9 bases agree with TRBD2. CDR3 length: 16 amino acids. CDR1 and CDR2 from the germline V gene are LGHDT and YNNKEL (reference sequence). V dropped 2 bases and J dropped 2; count of bases not matched to a gene: 5. In DNA, the CDR3 is TGTGCCAGCAGCCAATTAGCGGGGGAACTCACAGATACGCAGTATTTT. Translating it yields CASSQLAGELTDTQYF.

This clone has a single count. The rearrangement joins TRBV10-1 to TRBJ2-3; perhaps TRBD2 as D (6 bases). The CDR3 runs 14 residues. Germline CDR1 WNHNN, CDR2 SYGVQD (reference sequence). Trimming stripped 0 bases from V and 6 bases from J, with 10 bases between. CDR3 sequence (DNA): TGCGCCAGCAGTGAGTCACTAGCCAGGGATACGCAGTATTTT. Amino acid sequence: CASSESLARDTQYF.

This sequence joins TRBV10-3 and TRBJ2-2, with 11 positions matching TRBD2. The junction had 12 bases not matched to a gene; V was cut back by 10 bases and J by 8 bases. CDR3 length: 15 residues. Germline V gene data show CDR1 as ENHRY and CDR2 as SYGVKD. CDR3 coding DNA: TGTGCCACCGCGAATAGCGGGGGGGCGATAGGGGAGCTGTTTTTT. Translated, it gives CATANSGGAIGELFF.

This chain links TRBV24-1 with TRBJ1-2; D gene ambiguous. This CDR3 is built from 13 residues. The ends were cut back, 9 bases at V and 1 base at J, with 11 bases in the middle. Germline CDR1 reads KGHDR; CDR2 reads SFDVKD. CDR3 DNA: TGTGCCACCTCGACTCGAAATAACTATGGCTACACCTTC. The encoded protein is CATSTRNNYGYTF.

This sequence joins TRBV14 and TRBJ1-2, with D possibly matching TRBD1 (5 bases). Germline V gives CDR1 SGHDN, CDR2 FVKESK. The CDR3 contains 15 residues. Trimming took off 0 bases at V and 5 bases at J, with 13 bases between the two ends. For the CDR3, the DNA is TGTGCCAGCAGCCAAGAACGGGGCGGGGGATATGGCTACACCTTC. Translation: CASSQERGGGYGYTF.

The chain uses TRBV3-1 (or the pseudogene TRBV3-2) and TRBJ2-7; D remains unclear. V was cut by 2 bases and J by 0 bases, with 11 bases left in between. The CDR3 is 15 amino acids. Per the germline V gene, CDR1 is LGHDT and CDR2 is YNNKEL (reference sequence). The CDR3 is CASSQWRSSSYEQYF. The CDR3 bases are TGTGCCAGCAGCCAATGGAGATCTAGCTCCTACGAGCAGTACTTC.

A single count supports this clone. The chain couples TRBV27 to TRBJ2-7, with a possible D match to TRBD1 (5 bases). CDR1 is MNHEY, CDR2 SMNVEV, per germline (reference sequence). Between the trimmed V and J ends, which lost 4 bases and 4 bases, there was a span of 11 bases. This CDR3 has 13 amino acids. The CDR3 is CASSCPRDYEQYF. The DNA for the CDR3 is TGTGCCAGCAGTTGCCCCAGGGATTACGAGCAGTACTTC.

This clone showed up just once. CDR3 residues: CASSLGQSRNQPQHF. As DNA, the CDR3 is TGTGCCAGCAGCTTGGGACAGTCGAGGAATCAGCCCCAGCATTTT. V usage is TRBV5-6 and J usage is TRBJ1-5, with TRBD1 as a possible D gene (5 bases). The CDR3 spans 15 residues. V lost 0 bases and J lost 4, with 11 bases in between. The germline V gene has CDR1 SGHDT and CDR2 YYEEEE.

The chain links TRBV19 to TRBJ1-5; D gene unclear. The V end was cut by 6 bases, the J end by 3 bases, with 18 bases between. Germline CDR1 is LNHDA and CDR2 is SQIVND (reference sequence). The CDR3 covers 16 residues. DNA for the CDR3: TGTGCCAGTAGACCTGAGAGAGGGTCCCCCAATCAGCCCCAGCATTTT. Amino acid sequence: CASRPERGSPNQPQHF. Looking up the rest from reference TRBV19 and TRBJ1-5 gives the full variable domain: DGGITQSPKYLFRKEGQNVTLSCEQNLNHDAMYWYRQDPGQGLRLIYYSQIVNDFQKGDIAEGYSVSREKKESFPLTVTSAQKNPTAFYLCASRPERGSPNQPQHFGDGTRLSIL.

The chain carries TRBV29-1 and TRBJ2-3; 7 nucleotides align to TRBD2. The J segment lost 6 bases and the V segment lost 3 bases, leaving 12 bases of the junction unmatched. Germline-derived CDR1 and CDR2 are SQVTM and ANQGSEA. CDR3 size: 15 residues. The CDR3 sequence: CSVDSLAASRDTQYF. The DNA for the CDR3 is TGCAGCGTTGATTCGCTAGCGGCCTCGCGGGATACGCAGTATTTT.

This chain joins TRBV11-3 and TRBJ1-3, with D possibly TRBD1 on 6 matching bases. V shed 1 base and J shed 2 bases, with 9 bases lying between them. In germline, CDR1 is SGHNT, CDR2 YENEEA. This CDR3 contains 15 residues. CDR3 region: CASSLARGAGNTIYF. CDR3 nucleotides: TGTGCCAGCAGCTTAGCCAGGGGTGCTGGAAACACCATATATTTT.

Only one count was recorded for this clone. J is TRBJ1-1 and V is TRBV7-2; D not certain. The V end lost 4 bases, the J end lost 0 bases, and 9 bases lay between the germline ends. The CDR3 has 14 amino acids. Germline-derived CDR1 and CDR2 are SGHTA and FQGNSA. The CDR3 DNA is TGTGCCAGCAGCTCTACGGTGATGAACACTGAAGCTTTCTTT. Translated: CASSSTVMNTEAFF.

V usage is TRBV15 and J usage is TRBJ2-1, with 9 nucleotides matching TRBD2. In germline, CDR1 is LNHNV, CDR2 YYDKDF (reference sequence). J was trimmed by 0 bases and V by 2 bases; bases with no gene match: 2. The CDR3 extends over 16 amino acids. In DNA form, the CDR3 reads TGTGCCACCAGCAGACGACTAGCGGCCTCCTACAATGAGCAGTTCTTC. Translated, it gives CATSRRLAASYNEQFF.

The rearrangement uses TRBV5-1 and TRBJ1-4; a possible D gene is TRBD1 (5 bases). The V gene's germline CDR1 is SGHRS and CDR2 YFSETQ. With 0 bases removed from V and 8 bases from J, the gap between germline ends came to 23 bases. The CDR3 is made up of 18 amino acids. As DNA, the CDR3 is TGCGCCAGCAGCTTGGGGCTCACCGGTGGGGGGGTAGGAGAAAAACTGTTTTTT. Its protein is CASSLGLTGGGVGEKLFF.

The chain combines TRBV19 with TRBJ2-7; the match to TRBD1 covers 10 bases. V lost 3 bases to trimming and J lost 3 bases; unmatched junction nucleotides: 2. This CDR3 has 14 amino acids. In germline, CDR1 is LNHDA, CDR2 SQIVND (reference sequence). The CDR3 spells CASSMTGGGYEQYF. The CDR3 region has the DNA TGTGCCAGTAGTATGACAGGGGGCGGCTACGAGCAGTACTTC.

This chain links TRBV29-1 with TRBJ2-3, with 9 bases identical to TRBD2. Unmatched junction bases numbered 13, after V lost 8 bases and J lost 4 bases. This CDR3 spans 15 amino acids. Germline CDR1 SQVTM, CDR2 ANQGSEA. As DNA, the CDR3 is TGCAGCCTCGGATCAAGCGGGGGGAGGGCAGATACGCAGTATTTT. It codes for CSLGSSGGRADTQYF.

The chain carries TRBV11-3 and TRBJ1-5, with 9 bases lining up with TRBD1. Germline V gives CDR1 SGHNT, CDR2 YENEEA. The junction had 14 bases not matched to a gene; V was cut back by 4 bases and J by 1 base. The CDR3 contains 19 residues. DNA of the CDR3: TGTGCCAGCAGCTCCCATTATTCCACAGGGGGCTTGAGCAATCAGCCCCAGCATTTT. Protein sequence: CASSSHYSTGGLSNQPQHF.

This chain links TRBV29-1 with TRBJ1-2, with 10 bases identical to TRBD1. V lost 2 bases and J lost 8; bases outside the gene matches: 8. This CDR3 comprises 14 residues. The germline V gene encodes CDR1 SQVTM and CDR2 ANQGSEA. The CDR3 nucleotides are TGCAGCGTTGAATCTCTGACAGGGGGCCGGGGCTACACCTTC. Translated, it gives CSVESLTGGRGYTF.

The rearrangement joins TRBV28 to TRBJ1-2; TRBD1 aligns across 7 bases. CDR3 length: 14 residues. Germline V gene sequence: CDR1 MDHEN, CDR2 SYDVKM. V shed 5 bases and J 6 bases; nucleotides not matched to a gene: 9. The CDR3 sequence: CASSPMTGFNGYTF. Here the CDR3 DNA reads TGTGCCAGCAGTCCTATGACAGGGTTTAATGGCTACACCTTC.

In its sample, this clone was seen once. This chain's CDR3 is CASSSLSGGMEKLFF. For the CDR3, the DNA is TGTGCCAGCAGCTCCCTCTCGGGGGGGATGGAAAAACTGTTTTTT. The rearrangement links TRBV28 to TRBJ1-4, with D possibly TRBD1 on 5 matching bases. The V gene's germline CDR1 is MDHEN and CDR2 SYDVKM. The CDR3 runs 15 residues. The V and J ends lost 6 bases and 8 bases respectively, with 19 bases between them.

The rearrangement joins TRBV27 to TRBJ1-2; TRBD1 matches 10 bases. The junction had 9 bases not matched to a gene; V was cut back by 6 bases and J by 8 bases. Germline CDR1 is MNHEY and CDR2 is SMNVEV (reference sequence). The CDR3 contains 14 residues. The CDR3 here is CASRQTGTGEGYTF. The CDR3 DNA reads as TGTGCCAGCAGACAGACCGGGACAGGGGAAGGCTACACCTTC.

CDR3 coding DNA: TGTGCCAGCAGGATGACAGGGGACTATGGCTACACCTTC. This translates into CASRMTGDYGYTF. The J gene is TRBJ1-2, the V gene TRBV25-1; 8 bases line up with TRBD1. Per germline, CDR1 MGHDK and CDR2 SYGVNS. The V gene end was trimmed by 6 bases and the J gene end by 3 bases; junction bases not matched to a gene: 3. The CDR3 loop spans 13 amino acids.

The chain combines TRBV4-1 with TRBJ1-1, with TRBD1 identical over 7 bases. The germline V gene encodes CDR1 MGHRA and CDR2 YSYEKL. There are 17 residues in the CDR3. V trimming: 1 base; J trimming: 1 base; junction bases outside the gene matches: 9. The CDR3 spells CASSQVGGQRQNTEAFF. The DNA of the CDR3 is TGCGCCAGCAGCCAAGTGGGGGGACAGCGCCAGAACACTGAAGCTTTCTTT.

The J gene is TRBJ1-2, the V gene TRBV15; TRBD1 is a possible D gene (5 bases). V was shortened by 7 bases and J by 7 bases, with 16 bases between the two germline ends. CDR3 length equals 13 residues. Germline CDR1 reads LNHNV; CDR2 reads YYDKDF (reference sequence). CDR3 DNA: TGTGCCACCACTCCGAGACAGTGGTTTGGCTACACCTTC. It codes for CATTPRQWFGYTF. The variable domain in full, completed from reference TRBV15 and TRBJ1-2, reads DAMVIQNPRYQVTQFGKPVTLSCSQTLNHNVMYWYQQKSSQAPKLLFHYYDKDFNNEADTPDNFQSRRPNTSFCFLDIRSPGLGDTAMYLCATTPRQWFGYTFGSGTRLTVV.

V usage is TRBV25-1 and J usage is TRBJ2-7; 9 bases are shared with TRBD1. The V and J ends lost 7 bases and 5 bases, in that order; junction bases with no gene match: 6. The CDR3 sequence is 13 residues long. Germline values: CDR1 MGHDK, CDR2 SYGVNS. The CDR3 loop reads CASKGQGPNEQYF. The DNA of the CDR3 is TGTGCCAGCAAGGGACAGGGCCCCAACGAGCAGTACTTC.

This clone was detected once. The rearrangement uses TRBV18 and TRBJ2-5; 7 positions match TRBD2. The germline CDR1 and CDR2 sequences are KGHSH and LQKENI. V trimming: 3 bases; J trimming: 2 bases; junction bases outside the gene matches: 3. CDR3 length equals 14 residues. The chain's CDR3 is CASSPGTIQETQYF. CDR3 sequence (DNA): TGTGCCAGCTCACCCGGGACTATACAAGAGACCCAGTACTTC. Based on the CDR3 plus reference TRBV18 and TRBJ2-5, the full variable domain is NAGVMQNPRHLVRRRGQEARLRCSPMKGHSHVYWYRQLPEEGLKFMVYLQKENIIDESGMPKERFSAEFPKEGPSILRIQQVVRGDSAAYFCASSPGTIQETQYFGPGTRLLVL.

This chain connects TRBV5-4 to TRBJ1-2; D is undetermined. The V end was cut by 0 bases, the J end by 4 bases, with 19 bases between. CDR3 length equals 17 residues. Per the germline V gene, CDR1 is SGHNT and CDR2 is YYREEE (reference sequence). This chain's CDR3 is CASSLVSVQSRGYGYTF. CDR3 bases: TGTGCCAGCAGCTTGGTTAGTGTGCAGTCCCGGGGCTATGGCTACACCTTC.

The chain uses TRBV27 and TRBJ2-7; maybe TRBD2 (6 bases). The CDR3 extends over 12 amino acids. Trimming removed 3 bases at V and 6 bases at J, with 9 bases between. Germline assignment: CDR1 MNHEY and CDR2 SMNVEV (reference sequence). CDR3 region: CASSLAGLEQYF. The CDR3 DNA is TGTGCCAGCAGTTTGGCGGGGCTCGAGCAGTACTTC.